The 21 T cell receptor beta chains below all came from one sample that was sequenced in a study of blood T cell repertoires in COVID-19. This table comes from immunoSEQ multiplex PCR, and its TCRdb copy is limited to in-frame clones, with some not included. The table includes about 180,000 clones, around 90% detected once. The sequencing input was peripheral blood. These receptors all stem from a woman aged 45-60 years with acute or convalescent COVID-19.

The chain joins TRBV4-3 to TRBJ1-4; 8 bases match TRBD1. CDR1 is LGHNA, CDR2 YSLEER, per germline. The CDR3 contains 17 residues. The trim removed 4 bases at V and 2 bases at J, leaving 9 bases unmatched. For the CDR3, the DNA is TGCGCCAGCAGCCCTGGACAGGGCCAGTCGACTAATGAAAAACTGTTTTTT. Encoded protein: CASSPGQGQSTNEKLFF.

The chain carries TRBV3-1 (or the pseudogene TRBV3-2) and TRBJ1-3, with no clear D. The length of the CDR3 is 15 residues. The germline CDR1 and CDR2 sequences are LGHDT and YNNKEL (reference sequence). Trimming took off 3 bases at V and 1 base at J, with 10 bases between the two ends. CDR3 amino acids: CASSQMGGSGNTIYF. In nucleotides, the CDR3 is TGTGCCAGCAGCCAGATGGGAGGGTCTGGAAACACCATATATTTT.

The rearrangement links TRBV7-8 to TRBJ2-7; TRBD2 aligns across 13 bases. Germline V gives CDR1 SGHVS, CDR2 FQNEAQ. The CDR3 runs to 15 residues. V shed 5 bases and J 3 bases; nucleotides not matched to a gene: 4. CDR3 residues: CASSLGLAGDYEQYF. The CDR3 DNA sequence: TGTGCCAGCAGCCTCGGACTAGCGGGAGACTACGAGCAGTACTTC. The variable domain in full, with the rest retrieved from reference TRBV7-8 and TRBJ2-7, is GAGVSQSPRYKVAKRGQDVALRCDPISGHVSLFWYQQALGQGPEFLTYFQNEAQLDKSGLPSDRFFAERPEGSVSTLKIQRTQQEDSAVYLCASSLGLAGDYEQYFGPGTRLTVT.

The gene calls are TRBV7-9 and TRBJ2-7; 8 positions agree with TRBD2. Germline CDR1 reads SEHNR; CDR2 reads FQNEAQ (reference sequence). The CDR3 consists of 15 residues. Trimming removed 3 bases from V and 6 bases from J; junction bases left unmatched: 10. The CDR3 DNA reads TGTGCCAGCAGCTTTTCAGCGGGAGAGTCGTCCGAGCAGTACTTC. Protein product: CASSFSAGESSEQYF. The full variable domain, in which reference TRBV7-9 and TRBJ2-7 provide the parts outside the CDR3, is DTGVSQNPRHKITKRGQNVTFRCDPISEHNRLYWYRQTLGQGPEFLTYFQNEAQLEKSRLLSDRFSAERPKGSFSTLEIQRTEQGDSAMYLCASSFSAGESSEQYFGPGTRLTVT.

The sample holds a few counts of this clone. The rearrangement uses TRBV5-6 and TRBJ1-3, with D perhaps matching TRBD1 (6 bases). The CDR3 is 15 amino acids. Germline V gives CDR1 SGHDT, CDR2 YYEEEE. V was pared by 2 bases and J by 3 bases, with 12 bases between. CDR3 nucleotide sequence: TGTGCCAGCAGCTTAACAGGGAGAGGTGGAAACACCATATATTTT. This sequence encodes CASSLTGRGGNTIYF.

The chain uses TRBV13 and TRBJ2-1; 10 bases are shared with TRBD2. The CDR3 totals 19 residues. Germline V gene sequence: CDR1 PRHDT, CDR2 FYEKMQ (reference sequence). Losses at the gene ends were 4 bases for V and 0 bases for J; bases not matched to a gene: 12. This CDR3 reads CASSSLTSPSGSSYNEQFF. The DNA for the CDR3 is TGTGCCAGCAGCTCCCTTACCTCCCCTAGCGGGAGCTCCTACAATGAGCAGTTCTTC.

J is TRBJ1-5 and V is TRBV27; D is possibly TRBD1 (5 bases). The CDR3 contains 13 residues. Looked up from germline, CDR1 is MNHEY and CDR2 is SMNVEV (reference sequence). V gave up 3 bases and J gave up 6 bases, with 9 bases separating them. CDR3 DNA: TGTGCCAGCAGTTTTACAGGTAGTCAGCCCCAGCATTTT. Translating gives CASSFTGSQPQHF.

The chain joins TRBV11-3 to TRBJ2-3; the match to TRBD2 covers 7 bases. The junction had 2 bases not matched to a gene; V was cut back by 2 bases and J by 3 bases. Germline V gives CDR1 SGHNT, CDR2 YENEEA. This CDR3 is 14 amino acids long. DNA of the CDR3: TGTGCCAGCAGCTTAACCGGGGGGACAGATACGCAGTATTTT. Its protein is CASSLTGGTDTQYF. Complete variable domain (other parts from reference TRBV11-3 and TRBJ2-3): EAGVVQSPRYKIIEKKQPVAFWCNPISGHNTLYWYLQNLGQGPELLIRYENEEAVDDSQLPKDRFSAERLKGVDSTLKIQPAELGDSAVYLCASSLTGGTDTQYFGPGTRLTVL.

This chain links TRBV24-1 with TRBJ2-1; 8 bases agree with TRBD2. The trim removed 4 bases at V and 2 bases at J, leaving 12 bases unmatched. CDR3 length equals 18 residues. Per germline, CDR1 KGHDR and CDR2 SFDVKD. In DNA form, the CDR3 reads TGTGCCACCAGTGACCCACCCGTCGGGGGGGGAACCTACAATGAGCAGTTCTTC. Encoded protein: CATSDPPVGGGTYNEQFF.

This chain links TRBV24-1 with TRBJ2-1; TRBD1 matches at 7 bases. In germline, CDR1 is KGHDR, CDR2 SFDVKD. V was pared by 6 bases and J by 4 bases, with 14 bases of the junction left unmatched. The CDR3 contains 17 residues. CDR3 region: CATSKGDRGRLYNEQFF. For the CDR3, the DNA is TGTGCCACCAGTAAGGGGGATAGGGGGCGATTGTACAATGAGCAGTTCTTC.

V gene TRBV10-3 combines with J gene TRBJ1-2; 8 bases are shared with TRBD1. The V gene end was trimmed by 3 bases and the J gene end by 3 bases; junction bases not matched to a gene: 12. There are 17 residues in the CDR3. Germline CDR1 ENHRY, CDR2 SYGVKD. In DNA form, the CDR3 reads TGTGCCATCAGTGACCCCCGGGACAGGTCCCACTACTATGGCTACACCTTC. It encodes CAISDPRDRSHYYGYTF.

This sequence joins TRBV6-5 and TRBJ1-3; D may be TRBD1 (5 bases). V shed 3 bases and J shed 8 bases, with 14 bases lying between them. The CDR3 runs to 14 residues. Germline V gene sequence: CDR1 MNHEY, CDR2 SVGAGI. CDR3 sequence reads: CASSYMGPGDTIYF. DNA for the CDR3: TGTGCCAGCAGTTATATGGGGCCGGGGGACACCATATATTTT.

The CDR3 spells CASSERGQGFYGYTF. CDR3 nucleotides: TGTGCCAGCAGCGAGAGGGGACAGGGATTCTATGGCTACACCTTC. The chain is built from TRBV9 and TRBJ1-2; 9 positions agree with TRBD1. The CDR3 has 15 amino acids. Germline CDR1 and CDR2: SGDLS and YYNGEE. Trimming cost V 3 bases and J 4 bases; bases outside gene matches: 7.

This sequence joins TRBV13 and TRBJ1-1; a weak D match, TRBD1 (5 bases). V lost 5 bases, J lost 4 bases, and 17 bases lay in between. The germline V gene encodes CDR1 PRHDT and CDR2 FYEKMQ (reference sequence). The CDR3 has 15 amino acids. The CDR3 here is CASSPEGRAGTEAFF. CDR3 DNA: TGTGCCAGCAGCCCGGAGGGCAGGGCGGGCACTGAAGCTTTCTTT.

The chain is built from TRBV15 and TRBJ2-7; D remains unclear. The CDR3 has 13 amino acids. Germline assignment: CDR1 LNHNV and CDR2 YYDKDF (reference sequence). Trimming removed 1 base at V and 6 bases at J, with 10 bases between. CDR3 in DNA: TGTGCCACCAGCAGAGTCGTCACGGGCGAGCAGTACTTC. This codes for CATSRVVTGEQYF.

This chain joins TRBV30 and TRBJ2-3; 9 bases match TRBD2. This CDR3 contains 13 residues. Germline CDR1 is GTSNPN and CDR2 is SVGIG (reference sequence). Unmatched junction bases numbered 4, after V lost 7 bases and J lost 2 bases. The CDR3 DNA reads TGTGCCTTAAGCGGGGGGCTCACAGATACGCAGTATTTT. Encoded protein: CALSGGLTDTQYF. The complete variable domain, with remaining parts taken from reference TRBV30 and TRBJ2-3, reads SQTIHQWPATLVQPVGSPLSLECTVEGTSNPNLYWYRQAAGRGLQLLFYSVGIGQISSEVPQNLSASRPQDRQFILSSKKLLLSDSGFYLCALSGGLTDTQYFGPGTRLTVL.

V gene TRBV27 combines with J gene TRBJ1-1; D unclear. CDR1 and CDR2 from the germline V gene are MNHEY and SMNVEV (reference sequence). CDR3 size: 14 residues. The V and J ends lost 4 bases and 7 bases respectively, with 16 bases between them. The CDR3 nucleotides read TGTGCCAGCAGTTCGGTGTCGGGAACTAATGAAGCTTTCTTT. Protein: CASSSVSGTNEAFF.

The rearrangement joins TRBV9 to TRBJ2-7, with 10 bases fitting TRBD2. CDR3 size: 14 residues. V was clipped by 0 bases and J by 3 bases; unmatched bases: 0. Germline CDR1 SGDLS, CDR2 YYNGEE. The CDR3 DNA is TGTGCCAGCAGCGTAGGGACTAGCGGCTACGAGCAGTACTTC. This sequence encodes CASSVGTSGYEQYF.

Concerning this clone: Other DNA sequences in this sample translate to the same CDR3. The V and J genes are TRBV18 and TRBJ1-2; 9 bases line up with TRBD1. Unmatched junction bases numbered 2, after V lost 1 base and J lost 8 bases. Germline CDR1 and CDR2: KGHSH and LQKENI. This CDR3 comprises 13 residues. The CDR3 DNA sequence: TGTGCCAGCTCACCACGACAGGGGGACGGCTACACCTTC. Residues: CASSPRQGDGYTF.

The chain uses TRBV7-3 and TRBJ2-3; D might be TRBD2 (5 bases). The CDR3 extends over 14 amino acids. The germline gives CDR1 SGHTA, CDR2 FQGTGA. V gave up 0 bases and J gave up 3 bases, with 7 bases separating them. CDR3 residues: CASSLTVATDTQYF. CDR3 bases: TGTGCCAGCAGCTTAACGGTAGCGACAGATACGCAGTATTTT.

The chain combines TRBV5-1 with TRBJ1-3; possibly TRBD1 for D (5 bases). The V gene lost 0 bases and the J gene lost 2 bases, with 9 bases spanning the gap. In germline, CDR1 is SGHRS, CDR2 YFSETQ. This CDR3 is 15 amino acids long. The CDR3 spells CASSLDSGAGNTIYF. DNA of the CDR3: TGCGCCAGCAGCTTGGATTCGGGGGCTGGAAACACCATATATTTT.